This T cell receptor beta chain comes out of a study of blood T cell repertoires in COVID-19. The CDR3 runs to 14 residues. V trimming: 6 bases; J trimming: 1 base; junction bases outside the gene matches: 2. CDR1 is LNHDA, CDR2 SQIVND, per germline (reference sequence). Some clones are missing from TCRdb's copy, which holds only in-frame ones; the method was immunoSEQ multiplex PCR. The sample holds approximately 200,000 clones, over 75% seen once. The receptor was isolated from a man aged 30-40 years in a cohort exposed to, infected with or recovered from COVID-19 (not recorded which). Sequencing was carried out using PBMCs or T cells enriched from blood (not recorded which). The chain links TRBV19 to TRBJ2-2; TRBD1 agrees at 7 bases. The CDR3 here is CASRRQGNTGELFF. CDR3 DNA sequence: TGTGCCAGTAGACGACAGGGGAACACCGGGGAGCTGTTTTTT.